Shown below are 27 T cell receptor beta chains from a single sample sequenced in a study of cytomegalovirus exposure and HLA in healthy donors listed by TCRdb under 2017. Library prep was done by the immunoSEQ multiplex PCR assay. TCRdb took this table from immuneACCESS and kept in-frame rearrangements with V and J called. Such tables lack part of the clones; where checked against another copy, unresolved V genes explain under half of the gap, and the rest is unexplained. The sample table lists 130,000 to 150,000 clones, approximately 86% of them with a count of one. The ten largest clones capture about 7.9% of the sample. Input material: PBMCs. The source of these receptors is a woman between 18 and 30 years old in good health and CMV-seropositive.

The chain has TRBV5-1 and TRBJ1-4; D gene unclear. The CDR3 loop spans 13 amino acids. CDR1 is SGHRS, CDR2 YFSETQ, per germline. V was cut by 3 bases and J by 6 bases, with 9 bases left in between. CDR3 loop: CASSSEVDEKLFF. In nucleotides, the CDR3 is TGCGCCAGCAGCTCGGAGGTAGATGAAAAACTGTTTTTT. Based on the CDR3 plus reference TRBV5-1 and TRBJ1-4, the full variable domain is KAGVTQTPRYLIKTRGQQVTLSCSPISGHRSVSWYQQTPGQGLQFLFEYFSETQRNKGNFPGRFSGRQFSNSRSEMNVSTLELGDSALYLCASSSEVDEKLFFGSGTQLSVL.

This clone turned up a few times. The chain has TRBV2 and TRBJ1-5; D unclear. The CDR3 loop spans 14 amino acids. V lost 10 bases and J 0 bases, leaving 13 bases between the germline ends. Looked up from germline, CDR1 is SNHLY and CDR2 is FYNNEI. The CDR3: CATSRDYSNQPQHF. Written as DNA, the CDR3 is TGTGCCACTTCCCGGGATTATAGCAATCAGCCCCAGCATTTT. Complete variable domain (other parts from reference TRBV2 and TRBJ1-5): EPEVTQTPSHQVTQMGQEVILRCVPISNHLYFYWYRQILGQKVEFLVSFYNNEISEKSEIFDDQFSVERPDGSNFTLKIRSTKLEDSAMYFCATSRDYSNQPQHFGDGTRLSIL.

The chain has TRBV2 and TRBJ2-5; TRBD2 aligns across 9 bases. After removal of 4 bases from V and 4 bases from J, the junction contained 10 bases not matched to a gene. The CDR3 is 16 amino acids. CDR1 SNHLY and CDR2 FYNNEI come from the germline V gene. CDR3 coding DNA: TGTGCCAGCAGTGGGGTAGCGGGAGAGGGGAGAGAGACCCAGTACTTC. Translated: CASSGVAGEGRETQYF.

The rearrangement uses TRBV11-2 and TRBJ1-2, with D perhaps TRBD1 (5 bases). Germline loops: CDR1 SGHAT, CDR2 FQNNGV. The V end lost 0 bases, the J end lost 6 bases, and 17 bases lay between the germline ends. The CDR3 is 16 residues long. This CDR3 is CASSLEVRAGFHGYTF. CDR3 sequence (DNA): TGTGCCAGCAGCTTAGAGGTCCGTGCAGGGTTCCATGGCTACACCTTC.

The V and J genes are TRBV28 and TRBJ2-1, with a weak D call TRBD2 (5 bases). Germline loops: CDR1 MDHEN, CDR2 SYDVKM. The CDR3 sequence is 16 residues long. V lost 7 bases and J 0 bases, leaving 16 bases between the germline ends. The CDR3: CASTNIRGLSYNEQFF. In DNA form, the CDR3 reads TGTGCCAGCACTAATATACGGGGTCTCTCCTACAATGAGCAGTTCTTC.

The rearrangement joins TRBV25-1 to TRBJ2-3, with D perhaps matching TRBD1 (5 bases). Per germline, CDR1 MGHDK and CDR2 SYGVNS. With 2 bases removed from V and 2 bases from J, the gap between germline ends came to 14 bases. The CDR3 runs 16 residues. CDR3 sequence (DNA): TGTGCCAGCAGTGAAGGAAGGGGCGACCCCACAGATACGCAGTATTTT. Translating it yields CASSEGRGDPTDTQYF. Drawing the rest from reference TRBV25-1 and TRBJ2-3, the complete variable domain is EADIYQTPRYLVIGTGKKITLECSQTMGHDKMYWYQQDPGMELHLIHYSYGVNSTEKGDLSSESTVSRIRTEHFPLTLESARPSHTSQYLCASSEGRGDPTDTQYFGPGTRLTVL.

Only one count was recorded for this clone. The chain joins TRBV7-2 to TRBJ2-6; 9 nucleotides align to TRBD2. J gave up 0 bases and V 1 base, and 1 base lay outside the gene matches. The CDR3 contains 17 residues. Looked up from germline, CDR1 is SGHTA and CDR2 is FQGNSA. The CDR3 sequence is CASSLVAGASGANVLTF. The CDR3 coding sequence is TGTGCCAGCAGCTTAGTAGCGGGGGCCTCTGGGGCCAACGTCCTGACTTTC.

This clone was counted only a few times. The V call is TRBV19, the J call TRBJ1-2; D gene ambiguous. V gave up 5 bases and J gave up 7 bases, with 14 bases separating them. The V gene's germline CDR1 is LNHDA and CDR2 SQIVND (reference sequence). The CDR3 is made up of 13 amino acids. The CDR3 is CASSPAGSGGYTF. The DNA for the CDR3 is TGTGCCAGTAGTCCCGCAGGCTCTGGTGGCTACACCTTC.

This clone was picked up a small number of times. The chain uses TRBV19 and TRBJ2-5; TRBD2 matches at 10 bases. V gave up 3 bases and J gave up 5 bases; unmatched junction bases: 9. The CDR3 consists of 16 residues. Germline assignment: CDR1 LNHDA and CDR2 SQIVND (reference sequence). In DNA, the CDR3 is TGTGCCAGTAGTATCATCTCTAGCGGGAGTCGGGAGACCCAGTACTTC. Translating it yields CASSIISSGSRETQYF. The entire variable domain, with the rest obtained from reference TRBV19 and TRBJ2-5, is as follows: DGGITQSPKYLFRKEGQNVTLSCEQNLNHDAMYWYRQDPGQGLRLIYYSQIVNDFQKGDIAEGYSVSREKKESFPLTVTSAQKNPTAFYLCASSIISSGSRETQYFGPGTRLLVL.

About this clone: One junction end does not reproduce the germline sequence, and a read error may be involved. The rearrangement joins TRBV2 to TRBJ2-5; 8 bases map to TRBD1. Germline V CDR1 and CDR2: SNHLY, FYNNEI. The CDR3 totals 15 residues. The CDR3 nucleotides are TGTGCCAGCAGTGTGAAGGGCAGGGGGCAAGGGACCCAGTACTTC. Amino acids: CASSVKGRGQGTQYF.

In DNA form, the CDR3 reads TGTGCCTGGAGTGTGGGCAGCGGGAGCGAGGAGCAGTACTTC. It yields the protein CAWSVGSGSEEQYF. The J gene is TRBJ2-7, the V gene TRBV30; 8 nucleotides line up with TRBD2. The CDR3 sequence is 14 residues long. V lost 0 bases to trimming and J lost 7 bases; unmatched junction nucleotides: 8. Germline CDR1 reads GTSNPN; CDR2 reads SVGIG (reference sequence).

This chain links TRBV16 with TRBJ2-3, with TRBD2 identical over 14 bases. With V trimmed by 6 bases and J by 3 bases, 5 bases remained unmatched. The length of the CDR3 is 16 residues. Germline CDR1 KGHSY, CDR2 FQNENV. The CDR3 is CASRQGLAGGTDTQYF. CDR3 bases: TGTGCCAGCAGACAAGGACTAGCGGGAGGTACAGATACGCAGTATTTT.

A few counts support this clone. This chain connects TRBV25-1 to TRBJ2-3; a possible D gene is TRBD2 (6 bases). Germline V CDR1 and CDR2: MGHDK, SYGVNS. CDR3 length equals 14 residues. Trimming stripped 3 bases from V and 1 base from J, with 8 bases between. The CDR3 is CASSDTGGTDTQYF. CDR3 coding DNA: TGTGCCAGCAGTGATACGGGGGGCACAGATACGCAGTATTTT.

Comments on this clone: Other DNA variants within this sample encode the same CDR3. The CDR3 protein is CASSLDRYEQYF. CDR3 sequence (DNA): TGCGCCAGCAGCTTAGACAGATACGAGCAGTACTTC. The chain couples TRBV5-1 to TRBJ2-7; possibly TRBD1 for D (5 bases). The V gene's germline CDR1 is SGHRS and CDR2 YFSETQ. Trimming took 2 bases from V and 4 from J, leaving 7 bases between them. This CDR3 has 12 amino acids.

The chain has TRBV27 and TRBJ2-5; the match to TRBD1 covers 8 bases. This CDR3 contains 16 residues. J gave up 2 bases and V 4 bases, and 9 bases lay outside the gene matches. The germline CDR1 and CDR2 sequences are MNHEY and SMNVEV (reference sequence). The CDR3 reads CASSSPRTGKQETQYF. CDR3 sequence (DNA): TGTGCCAGCAGTTCCCCCCGGACAGGGAAGCAAGAGACCCAGTACTTC.

This chain uses TRBV25-1 with TRBJ1-2, with 10 bases aligning to TRBD1. The CDR3 runs to 16 residues. Germline V lookup: CDR1 MGHDK, CDR2 SYGVNS. Trimming cost V 2 bases and J 7 bases; bases outside gene matches: 10. CDR3 DNA: TGTGCCAGCAGTGAACCGACAAGACAGGGGGCGCTTGGCTACACCTTC. This codes for CASSEPTRQGALGYTF.

The chain is built from TRBV7-3 and TRBJ2-5, with 8 bases matching TRBD2. The CDR3 is 16 residues long. J lost 3 bases, V lost 3 bases, and 9 bases had no gene match. Germline V gene sequence: CDR1 SGHTA, CDR2 FQGTGA. CDR3 sequence reads: CASSLNGGASKETQYF. CDR3 sequence (DNA): TGTGCCAGCAGCTTGAACGGGGGGGCCTCAAAAGAGACCCAGTACTTC.

CDR3 in DNA: TGTGCCAGCAGCAACCGGGACAGGGACCTGGGAGAGACCCAGTACTTC. It is translated as CASSNRDRDLGETQYF. The chain has TRBV5-4 and TRBJ2-5, with 9 bases matching TRBD1. Germline-derived CDR1 and CDR2 are SGHNT and YYREEE (reference sequence). The CDR3 covers 16 residues. The trim removed 4 bases at V and 4 bases at J, leaving 11 bases unmatched.

V usage is TRBV15 and J usage is TRBJ2-5; D might be TRBD2 (5 bases). CDR3 length: 13 amino acids. Trimming took 3 bases from V and 4 from J, leaving 9 bases between them. The V gene's germline CDR1 is LNHNV and CDR2 YYDKDF (reference sequence). CDR3 sequence reads: CATSRAGGETQYF. CDR3 bases: TGTGCCACCAGCAGGGCAGGAGGAGAGACCCAGTACTTC.

The CDR3, as DNA: TGTGCCAGCAGCTTAGAGGGCGGGAGCTCCTACAATGAGCAGTTCTTC. It encodes CASSLEGGSSYNEQFF. The chain links TRBV11-2 to TRBJ2-1, with 7 positions matching TRBD2. With V trimmed by 0 bases and J by 0 bases, 2 bases remained unmatched. The CDR3 runs to 16 residues. Germline CDR1 and CDR2: SGHAT and FQNNGV.

The chain carries TRBV18 and TRBJ2-4; 12 nucleotides agree with TRBD2. Germline CDR1 and CDR2: KGHSH and LQKENI. V gave up 2 bases and J gave up 16 bases; unmatched junction bases: 6. The CDR3 totals 13 residues. The CDR3 reads CASSPGTSGFPYF. CDR3 DNA sequence: TGTGCCAGCTCACCAGGGACTAGCGGGTTCCCATACTTC.

The chain uses TRBV5-8 and TRBJ1-6; 7 nucleotides align to TRBD1. V gave up 3 bases and J gave up 6 bases; unmatched junction bases: 12. CDR3 size: 17 residues. CDR1 and CDR2 from the germline V gene are SGHTS and YDEGEE. The CDR3 protein is CASSSTQRQGRNSPLHF. DNA of the CDR3: TGTGCCAGCAGCTCGACTCAAAGACAGGGCCGTAATTCACCCCTCCACTTT. Full variable domain (remainder filled in from reference TRBV5-8 and TRBJ1-6): EAGVTQSPTHLIKTRGQQATLRCSPISGHTSVYWYQQALGLGLQFLLWYDEGEERNRGNFPPRFSGRQFPNYSSELNVNALELEDSALYLCASSSTQRQGRNSPLHFGNGTRLTVT.

This chain uses TRBV7-6 with TRBJ1-4; 8 bases match TRBD1. Germline CDR1 SGHVS, CDR2 FNYEAQ. Trimming cost V 5 bases and J 4 bases; bases outside gene matches: 6. This CDR3 spans 15 amino acids. In DNA, the CDR3 is TGTGCCAGCAGCCCCGGGACAGGCAATAATGAAAAACTGTTTTTT. Translating it yields CASSPGTGNNEKLFF.

The chain joins TRBV28 to TRBJ1-5; tentative D call: TRBD1 (6 bases). The CDR3 has 15 amino acids. Germline values: CDR1 MDHEN, CDR2 SYDVKM. V was pared by 3 bases and J by 0 bases, with 9 bases between. The DNA for the CDR3 is TGTGCCAGCAGTTTTACAGGGTATAGCAATCAGCCCCAGCATTTT. Protein sequence: CASSFTGYSNQPQHF.

The chain uses TRBV9 and TRBJ2-2; TRBD1 agrees at 7 bases. The CDR3 is made up of 16 amino acids. V trimming: 0 bases; J trimming: 2 bases; junction bases outside the gene matches: 4. Germline assignment: CDR1 SGDLS and CDR2 YYNGEE. This chain's CDR3 is CASSVGTGANTGELFF. The CDR3 DNA reads TGTGCCAGCAGCGTAGGTACAGGGGCTAACACCGGGGAGCTGTTTTTT.

The chain recombines TRBV7-8 with TRBJ2-1; D remains ambiguous. The V and J ends lost 4 bases and 8 bases respectively, with 12 bases between them. The germline V gene encodes CDR1 SGHVS and CDR2 FQNEAQ. The CDR3 runs to 13 residues. The CDR3 coding sequence is TGTGCCAGCAGCTCCGAGGCCGGCGATGAGCAGTTCTTC. It is translated as CASSSEAGDEQFF.

The count of this clone is one. The chain uses TRBV4-2 and TRBJ2-7; TRBD2 aligns across 8 bases. V was clipped by 4 bases and J by 12 bases; unmatched bases: 11. The CDR3 is made up of 13 amino acids. Germline-derived CDR1 and CDR2 are LGHNA and YNFKEQ. CDR3 residues: CASSPSGGGGWYF. The CDR3, as DNA: TGTGCCAGCAGCCCCTCGGGAGGGGGAGGTTGGTACTTC.